This TCR beta chain was sequenced for a study of naive and memory T cell subsets. An equimolar mix of two oligonucleotides served as the beta constant-region primer for TRBC1 and TRBC2. Four rounds of PCR amplified the ligated cDNA using nested alpha and beta constant-region primers plus SP2. TCRdb re-called the UMI-ligation and nested PCR reads through MiXCR, storing one row per CDR3 protein. Among 80,000 or so distinct CDR3 sequences listed, over 8.5% were seen once. The study's findings and limits: Findings for naive and memory subsets could not be checked against ground truth. RNA-based TCR counts may shift with T cell activation and differentiation.

A note on this clonotype: Its antigen is unknown.

The specimen was naive CD8+ T cells from blood. The clonotype comes from a human donor in good health.

The CDR3 here is CASSQSQDMYTEAFF. The CDR3 nucleotides read TGTGCCAGCAGCCAATCCCAGGACATGTACACTGAAGCTTTCTTT. J is TRBJ1-1 and V is TRBV14, with D perhaps TRBD1 (5 bases). CDR1 and CDR2 (germline): SGHDN, FVKESK. V lost 2 bases and J lost 3, with 13 bases in between. The CDR3 totals 15 residues.